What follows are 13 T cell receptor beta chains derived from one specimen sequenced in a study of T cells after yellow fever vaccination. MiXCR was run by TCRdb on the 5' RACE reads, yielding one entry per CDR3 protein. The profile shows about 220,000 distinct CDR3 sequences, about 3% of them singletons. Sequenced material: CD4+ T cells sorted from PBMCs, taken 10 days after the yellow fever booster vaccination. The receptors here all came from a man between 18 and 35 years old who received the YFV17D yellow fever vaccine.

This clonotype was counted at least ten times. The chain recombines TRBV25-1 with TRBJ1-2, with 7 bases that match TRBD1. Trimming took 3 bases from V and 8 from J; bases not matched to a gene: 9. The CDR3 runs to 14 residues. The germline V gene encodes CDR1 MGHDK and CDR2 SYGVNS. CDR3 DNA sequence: TGTGCCAGCAGTGACCTGACAGGGCCAGGCGGCTACACCTTC. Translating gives CASSDLTGPGGYTF.

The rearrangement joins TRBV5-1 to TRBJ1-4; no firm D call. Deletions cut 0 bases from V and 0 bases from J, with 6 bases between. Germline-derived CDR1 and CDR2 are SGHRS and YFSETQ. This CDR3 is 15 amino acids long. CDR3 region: CASSLGASTNEKLFF. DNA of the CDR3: TGCGCCAGCAGCTTGGGAGCATCAACTAATGAAAAACTGTTTTTT.

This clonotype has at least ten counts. The CDR3 coding sequence is TGTGCCAGCAGCAGGGGGGGTCCCACAGATACGCAGTATTTT. Its protein product is CASSRGGPTDTQYF. The rearrangement links TRBV5-4 to TRBJ2-3, with TRBD2 as a possible D gene (7 bases). Trimming pared 4 bases from V and 2 bases from J, leaving 11 bases between. Germline values: CDR1 SGHNT, CDR2 YYREEE (reference sequence). The CDR3 loop spans 14 amino acids.

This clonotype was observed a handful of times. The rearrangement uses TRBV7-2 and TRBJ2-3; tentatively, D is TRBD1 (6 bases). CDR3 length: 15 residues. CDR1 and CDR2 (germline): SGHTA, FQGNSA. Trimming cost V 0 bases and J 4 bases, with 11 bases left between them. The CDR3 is CASSLAAGAPDTQYF. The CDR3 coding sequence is TGTGCCAGCAGCTTAGCTGCAGGGGCACCAGATACGCAGTATTTT.

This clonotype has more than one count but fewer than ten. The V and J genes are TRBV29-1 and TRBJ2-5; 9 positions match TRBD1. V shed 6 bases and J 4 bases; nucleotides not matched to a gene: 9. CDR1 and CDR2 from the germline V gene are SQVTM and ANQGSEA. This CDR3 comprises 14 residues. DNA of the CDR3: TGCAGCGTGGGCCCCGGGACAGGGCTAGAGACCCAGTACTTC. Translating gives CSVGPGTGLETQYF.

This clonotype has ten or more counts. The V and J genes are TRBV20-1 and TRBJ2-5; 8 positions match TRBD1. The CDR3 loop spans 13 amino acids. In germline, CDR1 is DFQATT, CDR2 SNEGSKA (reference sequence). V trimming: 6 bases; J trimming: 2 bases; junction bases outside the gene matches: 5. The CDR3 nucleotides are TGCAGTGCGAGCGACAGGGGACAAGAGACCCAGTACTTC. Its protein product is CSASDRGQETQYF.

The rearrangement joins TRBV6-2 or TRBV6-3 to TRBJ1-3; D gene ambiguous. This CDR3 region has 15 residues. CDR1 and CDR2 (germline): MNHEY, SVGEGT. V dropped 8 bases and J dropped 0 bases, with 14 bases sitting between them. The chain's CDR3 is CASWRGDTSGNTIYF. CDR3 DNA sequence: TGTGCCAGCTGGCGAGGAGATACCTCTGGAAACACCATATATTTT.

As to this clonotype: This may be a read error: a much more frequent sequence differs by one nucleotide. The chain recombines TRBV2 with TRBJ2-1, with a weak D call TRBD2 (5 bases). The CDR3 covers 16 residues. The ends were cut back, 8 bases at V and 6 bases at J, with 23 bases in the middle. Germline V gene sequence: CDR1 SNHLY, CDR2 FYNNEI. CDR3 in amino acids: CASGGIEGLLVNEQFF. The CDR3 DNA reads TGTGCCAGCGGCGGCATCGAGGGTCTTCTGGTCAATGAGCAGTTCTTC.

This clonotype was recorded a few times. The CDR3, as DNA: TGTGCCAGCAGTAGACCGACAGGGAATCAATCCCAGCAGTACTTC. Protein product: CASSRPTGNQSQQYF. The chain joins TRBV7-6 to TRBJ2-7; 7 bases align to TRBD1. Germline lookup yields CDR1 SGHVS and CDR2 FNYEAQ. The ends lost 6 bases at V and 8 bases at J; junction bases unmatched: 16. This CDR3 comprises 15 residues.

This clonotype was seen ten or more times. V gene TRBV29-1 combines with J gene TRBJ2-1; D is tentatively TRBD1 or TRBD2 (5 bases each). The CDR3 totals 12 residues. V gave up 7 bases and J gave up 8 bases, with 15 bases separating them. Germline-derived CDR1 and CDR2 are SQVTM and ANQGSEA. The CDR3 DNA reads TGCAGCGCCACGGACTTCAGGGATGAGCAGTTCTTC. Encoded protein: CSATDFRDEQFF.

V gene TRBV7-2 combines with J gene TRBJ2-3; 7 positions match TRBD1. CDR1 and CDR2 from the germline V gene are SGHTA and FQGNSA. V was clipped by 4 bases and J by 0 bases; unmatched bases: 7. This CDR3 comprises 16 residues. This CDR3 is CASSYRDRASTDTQYF. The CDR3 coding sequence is TGTGCCAGCAGCTACCGGGACAGAGCTAGCACAGATACGCAGTATTTT.

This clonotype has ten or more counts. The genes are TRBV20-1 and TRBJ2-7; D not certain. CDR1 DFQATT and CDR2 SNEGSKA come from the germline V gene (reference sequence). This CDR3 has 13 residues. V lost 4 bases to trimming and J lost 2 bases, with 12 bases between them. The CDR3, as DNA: TGCAGTGCTATCGGTGGTGGGACCTACGAGCAGTACGTC. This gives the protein CSAIGGGTYEQYV.

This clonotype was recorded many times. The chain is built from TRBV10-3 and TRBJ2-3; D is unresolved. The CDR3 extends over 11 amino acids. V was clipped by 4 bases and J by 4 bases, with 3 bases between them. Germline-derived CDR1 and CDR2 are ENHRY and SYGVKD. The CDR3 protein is CAISVADTQYF. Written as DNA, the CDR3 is TGTGCCATCAGTGTGGCAGATACGCAGTATTTT.